This entry is about one T cell receptor (beta chain). This clone has just one count. The specificity of this receptor is unknown. One base away there is no much larger clone; base qualities are not given. TCRbeta CDR3 regions were amplified from genomic DNA using the immunoSEQ Assay, a bias-controlled multiplex PCR. Turning to the authors' computational methods: Within the assay, amplification of reference gene primers was used to estimate how many nucleated cells each sample contained. To quantify the absolute abundance of each unique TCRbeta CDR3 rearrangement, sequence reads were collapsed and filtered. For each sample, productive Simpson clonality was calculated by taking the square root of Simpson's diversity index across productive rearrangements. The table comes from immuneACCESS by way of TCRdb, which keeps in-frame sequences with V and J called. Part of the clones is missing from these tables; in studies checked, under half for an unresolved V gene and the rest for unknown reasons. Clone size and the V and J calls come from that table; the DNA yielded D and trimming. Within this sample are about 40,000 clones, with about 90% of them counted one time only. The ten largest account for 15% to 19% of the sample.

Counted from cysteine to phenylalanine, this CDR3 has 14 amino acids. The read is trimmed to its CDR3 DNA, 42 bases read in frame from base 1. The V end loses 0 bases and the J end loses 3 bases, and a stretch of 8 bases separates them. From the germline V gene, CDR1 is SGDLS and CDR2 is YYNGEE. The collaborating institutions used their own protocols to collect whole blood in K2EDTA tubes. Collaborator samples were shipped for TCRbeta analysis as frozen whole blood, isolated PBMCs, or DNA extracted from either sample type. The data were obtained in a study of blood T cell repertoires in COVID-19 (dated by TCRdb to about 2020). Concerning the study at large: Samples from collaborators originated in the United States, Italy and Spain and spanned both the acute and convalescent phases of COVID-19. The material from the prospective study consisted of cDNA or gDNA derived from T cells, B-cell-depleted T cells, or PBMCs. The dataset comprised deeply sampled blood TCRbeta repertoires from subjects exposed to, actively infected with, or recovered from COVID-19. A freely available public database, intended as a resource for researchers studying the immune response to SARS-CoV-2, is where the repertoires were released. Samples were obtained from the ongoing ImmuneRACE study (first 160 participants) and from some 1,300 subjects provided by 6 global collaborators. The sample metadata nearly always contained a de-identified subject ID, COVID-19 status, age in years and sex. Where available, HLA class I and class II types were obtained from metadata supplied by the sample provider rather than from assay-based typing. General study outcomes and caveats: How much clinical and demographic metadata was included differed by source and by participant, and the metadata was provided uncurated.

Specimen: peripheral blood. The receptor was derived from a woman aged 30 to 39 in a cohort sampled during active COVID-19. The receptor chain draws on TRBV9 and TRBJ2-3; tentative D gene TRBD2, with 6 bases matching. The DNA sequence follows: TGTGCCAGCAGCGTAGGTGGGAGGACAGATACGCAGTATTTT. Its amino acids are CASSVGGRTDTQYF.